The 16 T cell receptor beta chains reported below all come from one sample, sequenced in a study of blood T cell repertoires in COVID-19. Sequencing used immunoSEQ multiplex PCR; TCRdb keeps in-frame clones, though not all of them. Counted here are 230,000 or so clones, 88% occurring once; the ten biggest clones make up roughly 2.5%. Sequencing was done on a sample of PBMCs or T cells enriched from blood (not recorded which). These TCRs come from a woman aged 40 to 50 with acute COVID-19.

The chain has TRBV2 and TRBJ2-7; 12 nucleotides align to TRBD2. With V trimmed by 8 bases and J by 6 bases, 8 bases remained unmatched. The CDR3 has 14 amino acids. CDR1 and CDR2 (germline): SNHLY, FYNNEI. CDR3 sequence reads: CASRGLAGKGEQYV. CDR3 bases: TGTGCCAGCCGCGGACTAGCGGGAAAGGGCGAGCAGTACGTC.

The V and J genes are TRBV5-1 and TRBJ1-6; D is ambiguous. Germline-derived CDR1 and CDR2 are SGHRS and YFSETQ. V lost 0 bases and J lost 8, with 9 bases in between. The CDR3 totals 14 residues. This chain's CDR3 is CASSLVGADSPLHF. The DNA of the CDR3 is TGCGCCAGCAGCTTGGTGGGAGCGGATTCACCCCTCCACTTT.

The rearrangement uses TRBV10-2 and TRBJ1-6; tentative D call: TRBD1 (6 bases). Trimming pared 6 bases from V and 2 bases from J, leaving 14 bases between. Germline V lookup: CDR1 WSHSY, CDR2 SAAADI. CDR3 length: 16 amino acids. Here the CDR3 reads CASRDSQSPYNSPLHF. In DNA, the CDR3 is TGCGCCAGCAGGGACAGTCAATCCCCCTATAATTCACCCCTCCACTTT.

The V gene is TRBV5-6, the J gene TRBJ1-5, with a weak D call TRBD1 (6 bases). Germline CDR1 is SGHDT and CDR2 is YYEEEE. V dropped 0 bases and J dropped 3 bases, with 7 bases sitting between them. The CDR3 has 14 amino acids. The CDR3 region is CASSLGQVNQPQHF. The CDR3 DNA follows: TGTGCCAGCAGCTTGGGACAGGTCAATCAGCCCCAGCATTTT.

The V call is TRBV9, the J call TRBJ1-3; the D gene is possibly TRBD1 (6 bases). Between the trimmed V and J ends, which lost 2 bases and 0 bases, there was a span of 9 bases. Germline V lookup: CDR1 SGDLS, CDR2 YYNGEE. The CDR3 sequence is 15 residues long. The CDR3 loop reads CASSVGQTSGNTIYF. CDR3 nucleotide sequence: TGTGCCAGCAGCGTTGGACAGACCTCTGGAAACACCATATATTTT.

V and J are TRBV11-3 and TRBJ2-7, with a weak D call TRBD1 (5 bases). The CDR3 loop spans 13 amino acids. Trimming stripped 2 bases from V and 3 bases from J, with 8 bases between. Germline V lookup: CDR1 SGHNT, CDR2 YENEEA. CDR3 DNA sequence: TGTGCCAGCAGCTTATTTACAGGCTACGAGCAGTACGTC. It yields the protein CASSLFTGYEQYV.

CDR3 DNA: TGTGCCAGCAGCTCCTCAGGATCCCAGGAGCCCCAGCATTTT. This codes for CASSSSGSQEPQHF. The chain employs TRBV7-9 and TRBJ1-5; no clear D gene. Trimming cost V 4 bases and J 8 bases, with 15 bases left between them. This CDR3 comprises 14 residues. The germline gives CDR1 SEHNR, CDR2 FQNEAQ (reference sequence).

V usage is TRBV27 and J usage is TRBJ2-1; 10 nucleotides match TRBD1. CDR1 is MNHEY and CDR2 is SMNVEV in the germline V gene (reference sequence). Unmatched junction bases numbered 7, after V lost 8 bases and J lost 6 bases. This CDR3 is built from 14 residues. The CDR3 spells CASASRTGGNEQFF. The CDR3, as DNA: TGTGCCAGCGCCAGCCGGACAGGGGGCAATGAGCAGTTCTTC.

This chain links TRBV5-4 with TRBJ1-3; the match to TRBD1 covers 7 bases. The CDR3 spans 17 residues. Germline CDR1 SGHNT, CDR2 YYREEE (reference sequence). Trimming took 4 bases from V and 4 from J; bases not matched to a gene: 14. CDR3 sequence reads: CASSAMGGQRGGNTIYF. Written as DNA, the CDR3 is TGTGCCAGCAGCGCGATGGGGGGACAGCGCGGAGGAAACACCATATATTTT.

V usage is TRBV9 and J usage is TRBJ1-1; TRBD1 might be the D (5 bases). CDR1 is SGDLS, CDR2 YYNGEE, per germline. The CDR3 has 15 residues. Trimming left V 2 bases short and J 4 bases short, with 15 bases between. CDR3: CASSVDLGRGTEAFF. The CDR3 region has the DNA TGTGCCAGCAGCGTCGACCTGGGAAGGGGCACTGAAGCTTTCTTT. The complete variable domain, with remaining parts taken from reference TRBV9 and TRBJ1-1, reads DSGVTQTPKHLITATGQRVTLRCSPRSGDLSVYWYQQSLDQGLQFLIQYYNGEERAKGNILERFSAQQFPDLHSELNLSSLELGDSALYFCASSVDLGRGTEAFFGQGTRLTVV.

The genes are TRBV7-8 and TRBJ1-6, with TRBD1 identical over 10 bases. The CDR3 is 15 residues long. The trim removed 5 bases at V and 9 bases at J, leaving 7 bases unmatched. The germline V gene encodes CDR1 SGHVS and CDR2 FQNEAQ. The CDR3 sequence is CASSPGTGEGSPLHF. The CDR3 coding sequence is TGTGCCAGCAGCCCGGGGACAGGGGAAGGTTCACCCCTCCACTTT.

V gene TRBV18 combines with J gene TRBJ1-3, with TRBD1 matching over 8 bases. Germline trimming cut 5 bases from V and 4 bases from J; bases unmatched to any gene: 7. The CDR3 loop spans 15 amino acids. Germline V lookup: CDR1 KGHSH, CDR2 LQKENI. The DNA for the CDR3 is TGTGCCAGCTCATTGGACAGGGTTACAGGAAACACCATATATTTT. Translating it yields CASSLDRVTGNTIYF.

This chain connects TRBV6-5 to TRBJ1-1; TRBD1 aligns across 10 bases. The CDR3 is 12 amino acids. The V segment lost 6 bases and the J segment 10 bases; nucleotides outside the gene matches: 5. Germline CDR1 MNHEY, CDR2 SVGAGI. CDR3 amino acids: CASSSGQGGAFF. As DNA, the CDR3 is TGTGCCAGCAGCTCCGGACAGGGGGGAGCTTTCTTT.

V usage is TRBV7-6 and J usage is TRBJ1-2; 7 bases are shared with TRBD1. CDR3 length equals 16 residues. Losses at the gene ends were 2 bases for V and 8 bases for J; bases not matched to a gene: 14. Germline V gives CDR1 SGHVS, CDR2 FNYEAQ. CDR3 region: CASSLQGGTGNWGYTF. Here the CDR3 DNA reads TGTGCCAGCAGCTTACAAGGGGGCACAGGGAATTGGGGCTACACCTTC.

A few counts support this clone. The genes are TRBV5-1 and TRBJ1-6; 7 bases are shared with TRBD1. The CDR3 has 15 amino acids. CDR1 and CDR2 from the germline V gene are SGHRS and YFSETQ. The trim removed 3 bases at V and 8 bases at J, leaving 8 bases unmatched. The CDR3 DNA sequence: TGCGCCAGCAGCTCCCTCGGGACAGCTGATTCACCCCTCCACTTT. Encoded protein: CASSSLGTADSPLHF.

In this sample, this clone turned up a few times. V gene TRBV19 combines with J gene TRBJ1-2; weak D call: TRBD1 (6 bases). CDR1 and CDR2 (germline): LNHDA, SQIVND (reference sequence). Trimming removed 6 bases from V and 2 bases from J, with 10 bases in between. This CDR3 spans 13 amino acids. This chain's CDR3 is CASSPDRNYGYTF. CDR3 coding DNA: TGTGCCAGTAGCCCCGACAGGAACTATGGCTACACCTTC.